Sequencing of this T cell receptor (beta chain) was carried out in a study of T cells in Graves' hyperthyroidism and ophthalmopathy. Trimming removed 7 bases from V and 2 bases from J, with 12 bases in between. The CDR3 spans 14 residues. In germline, CDR1 is LNHDA, CDR2 SQIVND (reference sequence). The TCR beta CDR3 regions underwent amplification using RNA transcripts as the source. TCR CDR3 underwent first-round RT-PCR with the HTBI primer set. TCRdb reprocessed the multiplex PCR reads with MiXCR, giving one entry per CDR3 protein. The sample lists around 300,000 distinct CDR3 sequences; about 20% were seen once.

The sequenced sample consisted of blood. The origin of this receptor is a man aged 25 to 40 with Graves' ophthalmopathy. The rearrangement joins TRBV19 to TRBJ2-1, with TRBD2 as a possible D gene (6 bases). This CDR3 is CASMGRRTYNEQFF. The CDR3 nucleotides read TGTGCCAGTATGGGGAGGAGAACCTACAATGAGCAGTTCTTC.